A single sample is the source of the 5 T cell receptor beta chains below, sequenced in a study of blood T cell repertoires in COVID-19 (dated by TCRdb to between 2020 and 2021). The library was prepared using the immunoSEQ multiplex PCR assay. TCRdb carries this immuneACCESS record with in-frame sequences only. Its versions omit some clonotypes, under half of them owing to an unresolved V gene in the studies checked, with the rest unexplained. The sample table lists nearly 85,000 clones, 80% to 90% of them with a count of one. About 15% of the sample comes from the top ten. The sequenced sample was peripheral blood. These TCRs come from a woman in her fifties or sixties with acute or convalescent COVID-19.

The chain couples TRBV7-2 to TRBJ2-5; TRBD2 matches 9 bases. CDR1 SGHTA and CDR2 FQGNSA come from the germline V gene. This CDR3 contains 17 residues. Germline trimming cut 10 bases from V and 0 bases from J; bases unmatched to any gene: 15. The CDR3 sequence is CATSQRAGGRDQETQYF. CDR3 DNA: TGTGCCACCTCCCAAAGGGCGGGGGGGCGAGACCAAGAGACCCAGTACTTC.

This clone showed up just once. The chain joins TRBV19 to TRBJ2-1; 7 bases are shared with TRBD2. Germline V gene sequence: CDR1 LNHDA, CDR2 SQIVND (reference sequence). The J segment lost 4 bases and the V segment lost 7 bases, leaving 13 bases of the junction unmatched. The CDR3 is 16 residues long. The CDR3 coding sequence is TGTGCCAGTAAAGTAGGGGCGGGAGTTCGGTACAATGAGCAGTTCTTC. This translates into CASKVGAGVRYNEQFF.

CDR3 in DNA: TGTGCCAGCAGCCAAGCCATTCCGGGACTAGCGGGGCTGGGTACAGATACGCAGTATTTT. Its translation is CASSQAIPGLAGLGTDTQYF. The rearrangement joins TRBV3-1 (or the pseudogene TRBV3-2) to TRBJ2-3, with 13 positions matching TRBD2. With V trimmed by 1 base and J by 3 bases, 13 bases remained unmatched. Germline V CDR1 and CDR2: LGHDT, YNNKEL (reference sequence). The CDR3 totals 20 residues.

The rearrangement uses TRBV4-1 and TRBJ2-1; a weak D match, TRBD1 (5 bases). This CDR3 has 15 amino acids. Trimming cost V 4 bases and J 2 bases, with 12 bases left between them. Germline values: CDR1 MGHRA, CDR2 YSYEKL. The CDR3, as DNA: TGCGCCAGCAGCCTACAGGCTAGGACCTACAATGAGCAGTTCTTC. It translates to CASSLQARTYNEQFF.

This chain joins TRBV11-3 and TRBJ2-1, with TRBD2 matching over 14 bases. This CDR3 comprises 16 residues. From germline, CDR1 is SGHNT and CDR2 YENEEA. V shed 6 bases and J 9 bases; nucleotides not matched to a gene: 10. The chain's CDR3 is CASSIGGTSGSLEQFF. CDR3 nucleotides: TGTGCCAGCAGTATAGGGGGGACTAGCGGGAGTCTTGAGCAGTTCTTC.